Listed below are T cell receptor beta chains from one sample, sequenced in a study of blood T cell repertoires in COVID-19. Assay used: immunoSEQ multiplex PCR; TCRdb lists only in-frame clones, some missing. The sample records 100,000 or so clones, approximately 81% being singletons. Sequencing was done on a sample of peripheral blood. These receptors all stem from a woman aged 70 to 79 with active or convalescent COVID-19. Both conserved end residues are part of each CDR3.

V gene: TRBV3-1/TRBV3-2
CDR3 protein: CASSQILQTGIPARGYTF

V gene: TRBV18
CDR3 protein: CASSPSTGGAEAFF

V gene: TRBV18
CDR3 protein: CASSPERLSGEQFF

V gene: TRBV5-1
CDR3 protein: CASSFLGLAYQETQYF

V gene: TRBV30
CDR3 protein: CAWRTGFMVMNTEAFF

V gene: TRBV7-2
CDR3 protein: CASSLNTRLAGRQETQYF

V gene: TRBV24-1
CDR3 protein: CATSDHRANTGELFF

V gene: TRBV4-2
CDR3 protein: CASSQVTSGETDTQYF

V gene: TRBV6-1
CDR3 protein: CASSESGAGNTIYF

V gene: TRBV5-1
CDR3 protein: CASSNSSLGGTEAFF

V gene: TRBV6-5
CDR3 protein: CASIGWEGEQYF

V gene: TRBV9
CDR3 protein: CASSVGGKDEQFF

V gene: TRBV7-2
CDR3 protein: CASSLGTGIYNEQFF

V gene: TRBV6-4
CDR3 protein: CASNGTGALSNQPQHF

V gene: TRBV10-2
CDR3 protein: CASSHRDRAGNEQFF

V gene: TRBV28
CDR3 protein: CASSPNRGGYGYTF

V gene: TRBV5-1
CDR3 protein: CASSLKSTGSPYNEQFF

V gene: TRBV6-1
CDR3 protein: CASSESRGSYGYTF

V gene: TRBV7-9
CDR3 protein: CASSFTSGPADTQYF

V gene: TRBV27
CDR3 protein: CASSDRGRGANQPQHF

V gene: TRBV4-2
CDR3 protein: CASSQGAGGPYEQYF

V gene: TRBV18
CDR3 protein: CASSPVEAGYGNTIYF

V gene: TRBV27
CDR3 protein: CASWTSGGSNTGELFF

V gene: TRBV29-1
CDR3 protein: CSVERTGRPNTEAFF

V gene: TRBV5-1
CDR3 protein: CASSPYGGGTTDTQYF

V gene: TRBV5-6
CDR3 protein: CASNRRSGEAFF

V gene: TRBV6-5
CDR3 protein: CASSLQGRPPLHF

V gene: TRBV7-2
CDR3 protein: CASSSRLGQGTGYTF

V gene: TRBV2
CDR3 protein: CASAREGENSPLHF

V gene: TRBV29-1
CDR3 protein: CTLCNPGDRPNTEAFF

V gene: TRBV9
CDR3 protein: CASSQLAGGIGELFF

V gene: TRBV5-1
CDR3 protein: CASSWGDTEAFF

V gene: TRBV6-2/TRBV6-3
CDR3 protein: CASSYFGRGTDTQYF

V gene: TRBV5-1
CDR3 protein: CASSFLPGGYGYTF

V gene: TRBV2
CDR3 protein: CASSEDRGTEAFF

V gene: TRBV5-1
CDR3 protein: CASSRDSSNQPQHF

V gene: TRBV7-9
CDR3 protein: CASSLVQGNTEAFF

V gene: TRBV5-1
CDR3 protein: CASSFSGDTEAFF

V gene: TRBV2
CDR3 protein: CASSGVGPSSYEQYF

V gene: TRBV6-2/TRBV6-3
CDR3 protein: CASSYGRGAGQEEQYF

V gene: TRBV18
CDR3 protein: CASSPISRGIAGNTIYF

V gene: TRBV15
CDR3 protein: CATSRDSRTGDGGANVLTF

V gene: TRBV19
CDR3 protein: CASSTIAGGTGAEQFF

V gene: TRBV4-1
CDR3 protein: CASSQLADYEQYF

V gene: TRBV9
CDR3 protein: CASSVGTDVENTIYF

V gene: TRBV4-1
CDR3 protein: CASSQTTSSGAYEQYF

V gene: TRBV5-5
CDR3 protein: CASSIATGGQETQYF

V gene: TRBV7-3
CDR3 protein: CASSSIQTSSNEQFF

V gene: TRBV10-1
CDR3 protein: CARQGDGEKLFF

V gene: TRBV7-2
CDR3 protein: CASSLQGSNEKLFF

V gene: TRBV27
CDR3 protein: CASSFRRGTGELFF

V gene: TRBV28
CDR3 protein: CASSLTTTEAFF

V gene: TRBV28
CDR3 protein: CASSPPGNSGNTIYF

V gene: TRBV5-6
CDR3 protein: CASSSGHPDQPQHF